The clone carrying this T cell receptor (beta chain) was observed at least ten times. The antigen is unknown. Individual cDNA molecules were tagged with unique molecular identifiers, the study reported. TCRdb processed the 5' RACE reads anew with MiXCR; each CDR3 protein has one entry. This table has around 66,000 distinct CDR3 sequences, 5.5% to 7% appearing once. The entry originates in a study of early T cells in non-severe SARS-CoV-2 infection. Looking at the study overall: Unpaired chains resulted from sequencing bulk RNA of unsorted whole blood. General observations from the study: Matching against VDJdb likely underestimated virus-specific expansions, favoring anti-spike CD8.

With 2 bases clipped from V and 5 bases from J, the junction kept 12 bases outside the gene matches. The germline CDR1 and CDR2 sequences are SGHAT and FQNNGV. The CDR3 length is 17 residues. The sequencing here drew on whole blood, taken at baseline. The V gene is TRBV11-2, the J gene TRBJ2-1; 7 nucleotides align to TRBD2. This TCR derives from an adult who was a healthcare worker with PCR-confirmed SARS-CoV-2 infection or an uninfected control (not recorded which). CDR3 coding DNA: TGTGCCAGCAGCTTATCGCCCGGACTAGAAACGCACAATGAGCAGTTCTTC. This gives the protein CASSLSPGLETHNEQFF. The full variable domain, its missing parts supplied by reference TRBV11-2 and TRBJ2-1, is EAGVAQSPRYKIIEKRQSVAFWCNPISGHATLYWYQQILGQGPKLLIQFQNNGVVDDSQLPKDRFSAERLKGVDSTLKIQPAKLEDSAVYLCASSLSPGLETHNEQFFGPGTRLTVL.